The T cell receptor beta chain described here comes from a study of cytomegalovirus exposure and HLA in healthy donors (TCRdb year 2017). Study-level background: An earlier analysis of approximately 640 of the donors reported roughly 300 Gb of sequence data and 117 million unique TCR beta sequences from some 180 million T cells. Roughly 300 gigabases of sequencing data and around 88 million unique TCR sequences made up an early release that covered some 640 HLA-typed donors. Of the 398 genotyped donors, approximately 81% were placed in the genetic ancestry cluster associated with self-reported Caucasian donors. The aim of the study was to test whether cataloging public T cell receptors could identify signatures of past pathogen exposure. The study used immunosequencing to profile the T cell repertoires of approximately 650 subjects and linked those repertoires to cytomegalovirus serostatus. Along with the approximately 670-subject first cohort, a separate validation cohort of approximately 110 different subjects was used. High-throughput TCR immunosequencing, statistical association of individual TCRs with disease status, and machine learning were combined to predict cytomegalovirus infection status. To study patterns of TCR occurrence, a later analysis re-analyzed previously published TCR beta repertoires from 666 donors and added high-resolution HLA genotyping. Rather than using new phenotypic data, the later analysis identified candidate immune exposures from TCR beta sequences and from how often those sequences occurred across donors. An earlier analysis of 587 of the donors used high-throughput TCR beta sequencing to judge whether each TCR beta V gene segment behaved as functional or pseudogenic. Donor age, sex, ethnicity and CMV serostatus were compiled together with the repertoire data. In a later genetic analysis, genome-wide SNP genotypes for about 55% of the roughly 700 donors were used, and that subset was treated as a discovery cohort. Every discovery cohort repertoire had been produced on one sequencing platform. HLA typing covered class I and class II loci at four-digit resolution. Typing coverage differed by locus: A, B, C, DRB1 and DQB1 were typed in roughly 620-630 donors, DQA1 in 522, DPA1 in roughly 590, and DPB1 in approximately 450. Roughly five DR-DQ haplotypes were handled as single units for association and clustering, since linkage in the cohort was strong. On average, about 240,000 unique TCR beta nucleotide sequences were sequenced per donor among 300 to 500 genotyped donors of the cohort, with roughly 18% of those sequences being non-productive.

In total, more than 500 healthy bone marrow donors made up the cohort. All cohort members were sampled while nominally healthy, although unrecorded immune exposures were likely present. The donor was CMV seropositive and was included in the group of 300 or so seropositive cohort members. A peripheral blood sample was provided by each donor, and peripheral blood mononuclear cells were used for TCR beta sequencing. Genomic DNA extraction from the blood cell samples was performed with the Qiagen DNeasy Blood Extraction Kit. The library was prepared using the immunoSEQ multiplex PCR assay. For the multiplex PCR, a mixture combining 60 forward primers for TCR Vbeta segments and 13 reverse primers for TCR Jbeta segments was used. The CDR3 region of rearranged TCR beta genes was amplified from genomic DNA by a multiplex PCR assay. On the Illumina HiSeq System, the amplified TCR beta libraries were sequenced as 87-base-pair reads. In the paper's pipeline: Across the 670 or so repertoires, a later analysis counted tens of millions of unique TCR beta chains, 9.5 million to 13 million of which were shared by at least two donors. Raw reads were error-corrected and collapsed into unique sequences by a nearest-neighbor algorithm in which closely related sequences were merged to remove PCR and sequencing errors. Alignment of CDR3 sequences to IMGT reference sequences was used to assign V, D and J gene segments. For a sequence to be retained, a match of at least six nucleotides to both a V gene segment and a J gene segment was required. A rearrangement counted as productive if the CDR3 had no stop codons and remained in frame with V and J, and every other rearrangement counted as non-productive. Following IMGT convention, CDR3 was defined as the stretch from the second conserved V-encoded cysteine to the conserved J-encoded phenylalanine. Sequences without an unambiguous match to a single V gene segment were excluded from the earlier analysis of about 630 of the donors. An earlier analysis of some 610 of the donors called V segments functional above 56.7% productive rearrangements and segregating when the between-donor standard deviation exceeded 5%. A statistical classification framework was built for diagnosing cytomegalovirus status from the catalog of TCR beta chain sequences. A later analysis assigned V and J genes by comparing TCR nucleotide sequences with IMGT/GENE-DB human TR gene sequences. A later analysis assigned CDR3 sequences and most-parsimonious VDJ recombination scenarios with the TCRdist pipeline. In a later analysis, each TCR beta chain was defined by its CDR3 amino acid sequence together with its V-gene family, and reads lacking a unique V-gene family were excluded. To address suspected cross-contamination and a sequencing artifact, a later analysis removed a few hundred highly shared, low-generation-probability nucleotide sequences. For each public chain, a later analysis derived a clonal expansion index from normalized ranks of inferred template counts within each repertoire. In a later analysis, generation probabilities were computed with a VDJ recombination model fitted to out-of-frame rearrangements, and the resulting probabilities were checked against IGoR. In a later analysis, TCR-TCR, TCR-HLA and TCR-CMV co-occurrence was scored with hypergeometric tests, and a repertoire-size bias correction was applied to TCR pairs. To estimate false discovery rates, a later analysis permuted the HLA or CMV assignments 20 times. In a later analysis, co-occurring TCRs were grouped using DBSCAN, with TCRdist sequence similarity added in when clustering inside HLA-allele-positive subsets. Repertoires with fewer than 30,000 or more than 120,000 public chains, plus five repertoires with anomalous nucleotide sharing, were excluded from co-occurrence clustering. TCRdb mirrors the immuneACCESS table, restricted to in-frame sequences. Some clones are absent from its copies; in checked studies, under half trace to an unresolved V gene, and the reason for the others is unknown. V and J calls and clone size follow that table, whereas D and trimming were derived from the DNA. The sample includes about 76,000 clones, with roughly two thirds observed a single time. 4.9% of the sample is held by the ten biggest clonotypes.

Regarding this clone: No antigen is known for it. No much larger clone is present one base from it, and per-base qualities are unavailable.

Here is what the overall study found, with its caveats: The study gave a list of some 150 TCR beta chains associated with cytomegalovirus. A few of the identified cytomegalovirus-associated TCR beta chains were confirmed in vitro to be specific for cytomegalovirus antigens. Compared with equally common non-associated chains, HLA-associated TCR beta chains in a later analysis were more clonally expanded and had lower generation probabilities. In a later analysis, several top co-occurrence clusters were reported to appear linked to parvovirus B19, influenza, CMV and Epstein-Barr virus. Linkage disequilibrium might explain the correlated functional status among segregating V segments, but an unknown experimental factor could not be ruled out. Across donors, most TCR sequences were observed very rarely, whereas some public TCRs were present in many individuals. Immune exposure information for the cohort was limited to CMV serostatus. A cluster of highly shared sequence variants was judged likely to be a technical artifact of the sequencing pipeline. Because counts were too low, seventeen rarely observed V segments, including chromosome 9 orphons, were excluded from the earlier analysis of several hundred of the donors. In this cohort, only TCR beta chains were sequenced, and detectable features were limited by the absence of alpha or paired-chain data. When HLA alleles, especially DR and DQ, strongly co-occurred, attributing TCR associations to individual alleles was difficult. A later analysis associated 16,951 TCR beta sequences with specific HLA alleles at a false discovery rate of 0.05. Because the 87-base-pair reads could not distinguish some IMGT-functional V segments, including TRBV6-2 and TRBV6-3, those segments were excluded. A further reported finding was that TCR beta sequences accurately predicted the HLA-A and HLA-B alleles for most subjects in the first cohort. An association between a missense DCLRE1C variant and V-gene and J-gene trimming of TCR beta chains was found in a later genetic analysis and replicated in an independent cohort. In a later analysis, most CMV-associated TCR beta chains were found to appear HLA-restricted, with HLA associations seemingly driven largely by CMV exposure. The presence/absence analyses assumed that sequencing depth was roughly uniform across donors, and that assumption may not be true. Compared with the roughly 720-donor mean, donors in an Asian-associated ancestry cluster had fewer N-insertions in productive TCRs, according to a later genetic analysis. HLA typing was unavailable for some donors at each locus, so association tests used only the typed subset. According to a later analysis, TCR association rates differed among HLA loci, with DRB1 alleles showing the most associated TCRs and HLA-C alleles showing the fewest. An earlier analysis of approximately 540 of the donors showed that most TCR beta V segments appeared in productive rearrangements either about 87% or about 30% of the time, which broadly matched IMGT annotations. It was suggested by the authors that the approach could potentially be generalized to other disease states and immunological phenotypes. The classifier was reported to diagnose cytomegalovirus status with high specificity and sensitivity in both the original cohort and the validation cohort.

Taken from cysteine to phenylalanine, the CDR3 has 15 residues. Only the CDR3 DNA stays, 45 bases, in frame from base 1. The trim is 4 bases for V and 4 bases for J, with a gap of 16 bases between the germline ends. The germline V gene (reference sequence) specifies MNHNY as CDR1 and SVGAGI as CDR2. The sequence came from a man aged 55 to 70 in good health and CMV-seropositive. The V gene is TRBV6-6 and the J gene is TRBJ2-5, with no confident D gene call. Sequenced material: PBMCs. The DNA sequence is given as TGTGCCAGCAGTTGGCCGCCAGGTTCCGGAGAGACCCAGTACTTC. It encodes CASSWPPGSGETQYF.